Described below is a single TCR beta chain sequence and its context. The data are from a study of shared clonotypes between healthy human individuals. The data were produced by immunoSEQ multiplex PCR, yet TCRdb's version contains in-frame clones alone and is incomplete. The top ten hold roughly 0.42% of the sample, which has over a million clones, approximately 98% seen once. Per germline, CDR1 MDHEN and CDR2 SYDVKM. The CDR3 extends over 14 amino acids. The V gene end was trimmed by 6 bases and the J gene end by 4 bases; junction bases not matched to a gene: 7. Sequences were obtained from naive CD4+ T cells sorted from blood. This sample's subset: CD45RA+ positively selected. This TCR derives from a man aged 25 to 40 in good health. The chain links TRBV28 to TRBJ2-7; 9 bases map to TRBD2. The CDR3 sequence: CASRLAGSWYEQYF. CDR3 bases: TGTGCCAGCAGACTAGCGGGTTCCTGGTACGAGCAGTACTTC.